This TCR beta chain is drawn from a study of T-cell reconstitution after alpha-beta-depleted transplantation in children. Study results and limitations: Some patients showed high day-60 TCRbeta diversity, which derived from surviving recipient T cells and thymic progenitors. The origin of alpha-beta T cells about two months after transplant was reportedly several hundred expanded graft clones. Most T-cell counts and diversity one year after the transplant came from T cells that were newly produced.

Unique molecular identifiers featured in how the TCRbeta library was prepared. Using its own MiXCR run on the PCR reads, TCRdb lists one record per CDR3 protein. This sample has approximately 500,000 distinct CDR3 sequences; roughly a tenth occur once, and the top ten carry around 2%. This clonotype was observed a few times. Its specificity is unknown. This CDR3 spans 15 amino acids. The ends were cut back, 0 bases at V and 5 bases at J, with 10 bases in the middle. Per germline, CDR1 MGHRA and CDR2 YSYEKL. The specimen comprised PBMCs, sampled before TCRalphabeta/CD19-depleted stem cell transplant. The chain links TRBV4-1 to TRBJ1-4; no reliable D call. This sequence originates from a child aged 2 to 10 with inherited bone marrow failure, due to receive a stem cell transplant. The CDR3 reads CASSQDRGGNEKLFF. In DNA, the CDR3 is TGCGCCAGCAGCCAAGATCGCGGTGGGAATGAAAAACTGTTTTTT.